This entry lists 14 T cell receptor beta chains sequenced from one sample in a study of CD8+ T cells in alopecia areata. Treatment described: oral pan-JAK inhibitor, 5-10 mg twice daily. RNA was extracted and reverse transcribed into cDNA as the sequencing template. Data came from immunoSEQ multiplex PCR; TCRdb stores just in-frame clones and leaves some out. Altogether around 150,000 clones are present, around 60% being singletons, with the ten largest covering 14%. The starting material was CD4+ T cells sorted from blood, obtained at week 24, from a patient treated with tofacitinib. All receptors derive from a human donor with alopecia areata.

This chain links TRBV7-9 with TRBJ1-5; TRBD1 matches at 7 bases. This CDR3 contains 14 residues. Germline assignment: CDR1 SEHNR and CDR2 FQNEAQ (reference sequence). The trim removed 6 bases at V and 7 bases at J, leaving 9 bases unmatched. In DNA, the CDR3 is TGTGCCAGCAGTAATACAGGGACAGTACAGCCCCAGCATTTT. It yields the protein CASSNTGTVQPQHF. The whole variable domain, filled in from reference TRBV7-9 and TRBJ1-5, reads DTGVSQNPRHKITKRGQNVTFRCDPISEHNRLYWYRQTLGQGPEFLTYFQNEAQLEKSRLLSDRFSAERPKGSFSTLEIQRTEQGDSAMYLCASSNTGTVQPQHFGDGTRLSIL.

This chain uses TRBV2 with TRBJ1-1, with 9 bases matching TRBD1. The CDR3 has 13 residues. Germline loops: CDR1 SNHLY, CDR2 FYNNEI. Trimming removed 7 bases from V and 3 bases from J; junction bases left unmatched: 3. The CDR3 is CASIRDRDTEAFF. CDR3 DNA sequence: TGTGCCAGCATCCGGGACAGGGACACTGAAGCTTTCTTT.

This clone was seen a handful of times. The chain joins TRBV29-1 to TRBJ1-2, with D possibly TRBD1 on 6 matching bases. The V gene lost 4 bases and the J gene lost 6 bases, with 15 bases spanning the gap. The CDR3 is 13 residues long. Germline CDR1 reads SQVTM; CDR2 reads ANQGSEA. Here the CDR3 reads CSVVRGDTDGYTF. The CDR3 nucleotides read TGCAGCGTTGTCCGTGGGGACACCGATGGCTACACCTTC.

CDR3 region: CAWSVRFPDMNTEAFF. The CDR3 nucleotides read TGTGCCTGGAGTGTACGTTTCCCAGACATGAACACTGAAGCTTTCTTT. The chain recombines TRBV30 with TRBJ1-1; no clear D. V lost 0 bases, J lost 0 bases, and 14 bases lay in between. There are 16 residues in the CDR3. The V gene's germline CDR1 is GTSNPN and CDR2 SVGIG (reference sequence).

CDR3 region: CASSIPTVGDTQYF. The CDR3 DNA is TGTGCCAGTAGTATACCTACGGTGGGCGATACGCAGTATTTT. V gene TRBV19 combines with J gene TRBJ2-3; D gene ambiguous. CDR1 and CDR2 (germline): LNHDA, SQIVND (reference sequence). The CDR3 loop spans 14 amino acids. V gave up 2 bases and J gave up 6 bases, with 12 bases separating them.

This clone occurred a few times. This chain connects TRBV4-1 to TRBJ1-4, with 8 bases that match TRBD1. CDR3 length: 16 residues. Germline CDR1 MGHRA, CDR2 YSYEKL. V lost 0 bases, J lost 5 bases, and 5 bases stayed unmatched. Written as DNA, the CDR3 is TGCGCCAGCAGCCAAGAAGGAGGGACAGGAAATGAAAAACTGTTTTTT. Its protein is CASSQEGGTGNEKLFF.

The CDR3 reads CAWSVQQGAGYTF. CDR3 sequence (DNA): TGTGCCTGGAGTGTACAGCAGGGGGCTGGCTACACCTTC. The V call is TRBV30, the J call TRBJ1-2, with 8 bases aligning to TRBD1. CDR3 length: 13 residues. The germline CDR1 and CDR2 sequences are GTSNPN and SVGIG (reference sequence). The V segment lost 0 bases and the J segment 7 bases; nucleotides outside the gene matches: 4.

The V call is TRBV27, the J call TRBJ1-2, with 8 bases aligning to TRBD1. After removal of 4 bases from V and 8 bases from J, the junction contained 9 bases not matched to a gene. The CDR3 has 14 residues. Germline CDR1 MNHEY, CDR2 SMNVEV (reference sequence). DNA for the CDR3: TGTGCCAGCAGTTCCCGAGGACAGGGCTTAGGCTACACCTTC. Encoded protein: CASSSRGQGLGYTF.

This clone was observed a few times. The V and J genes are TRBV5-1 and TRBJ1-1, with TRBD1 matching 7 bases. CDR3 size: 15 residues. Germline CDR1 reads SGHRS; CDR2 reads YFSETQ. Germline trimming cut 5 bases from V and 7 bases from J; bases unmatched to any gene: 14. The chain's CDR3 is CASSPVLGRGIEAFF. The CDR3 nucleotides read TGCGCCAGCAGTCCCGTGCTGGGCAGGGGGATTGAAGCTTTCTTT.

In this sample, this clone turned up a few times. The rearrangement uses TRBV14 and TRBJ1-6; D remains ambiguous. The CDR3 is 15 amino acids. Germline assignment: CDR1 SGHDN and CDR2 FVKESK. Trimming cost V 6 bases and J 7 bases, with 16 bases left between them. The CDR3 bases are TGTGCCAGCAGTTATTCTTCCGGGCAGAATTCACCCCTCCACTTT. Translated, it gives CASSYSSGQNSPLHF. Looking up the rest from reference TRBV14 and TRBJ1-6 gives the full variable domain: EAGVTQFPSHSVIEKGQTVTLRCDPISGHDNLYWYRRVMGKEIKFLLHFVKESKQDESGMPNNRFLAERTGGTYSTLKVQPAELEDSGVYFCASSYSSGQNSPLHFGNGTRLTVT.

The V and J genes are TRBV6-5 and TRBJ1-2, with 8 bases lining up with TRBD1. After removal of 6 bases from V and 4 bases from J, the junction contained 10 bases not matched to a gene. Germline lookup yields CDR1 MNHEY and CDR2 SVGAGI. The CDR3 has 15 residues. The CDR3 reads CASSFGQGVPYGYTF. In DNA form, the CDR3 reads TGTGCCAGCAGCTTCGGACAGGGAGTTCCCTATGGCTACACCTTC.

The chain links TRBV23-1 to TRBJ2-5; D gene uncertain. TRBV23-1 is noted as an ORF with a role that remains uncertain. CDR3 length: 13 residues. Trimming removed 8 bases from V and 1 base from J, with 11 bases in between. This chain's CDR3 is CASAPDAQETQYF. CDR3 DNA: TGCGCCAGCGCCCCGGACGCCCAAGAGACCCAGTACTTC.

This clone has a handful of counts. This chain uses TRBV13 with TRBJ1-2; D is undetermined. V was cut by 5 bases and J by 4 bases, with 14 bases left in between. Per the germline V gene, CDR1 is PRHDT and CDR2 is FYEKMQ (reference sequence). The CDR3 length is 14 residues. CDR3 amino acids: CASSQTDGIYGYTF. In nucleotides, the CDR3 is TGTGCCAGCAGCCAGACGGACGGAATCTATGGCTACACCTTC.

The V and J genes are TRBV25-1 and TRBJ2-7; 10 bases fit TRBD1. This CDR3 is 15 amino acids long. Germline V gene sequence: CDR1 MGHDK, CDR2 SYGVNS. J lost 5 bases, V lost 4 bases, and 8 bases had no gene match. CDR3 amino acids: CASSGRGDRGHEQYF. The CDR3 DNA reads as TGTGCCAGCAGTGGTCGAGGGGACAGGGGCCACGAGCAGTACTTC.